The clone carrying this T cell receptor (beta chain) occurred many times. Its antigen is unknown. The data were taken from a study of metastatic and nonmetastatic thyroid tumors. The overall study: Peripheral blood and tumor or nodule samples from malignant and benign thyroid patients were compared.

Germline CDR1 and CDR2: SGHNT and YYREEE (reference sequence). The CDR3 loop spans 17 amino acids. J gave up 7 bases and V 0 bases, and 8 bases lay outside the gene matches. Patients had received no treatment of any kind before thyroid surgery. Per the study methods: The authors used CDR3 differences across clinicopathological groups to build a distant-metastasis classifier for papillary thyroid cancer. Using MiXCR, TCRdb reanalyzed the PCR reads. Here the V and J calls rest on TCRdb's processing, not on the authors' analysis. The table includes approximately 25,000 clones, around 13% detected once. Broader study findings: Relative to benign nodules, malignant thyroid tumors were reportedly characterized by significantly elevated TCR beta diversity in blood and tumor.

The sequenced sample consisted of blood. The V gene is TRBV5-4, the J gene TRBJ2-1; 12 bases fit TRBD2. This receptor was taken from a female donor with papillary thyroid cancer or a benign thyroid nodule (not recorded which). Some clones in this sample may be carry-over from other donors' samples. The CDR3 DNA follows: TGTGCCAGCAGCTTGGGTAGACTAGCGGGAGAGGTAAATGAGCAGTTCTTC. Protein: CASSLGRLAGEVNEQFF. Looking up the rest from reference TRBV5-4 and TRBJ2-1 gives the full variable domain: ETGVTQSPTHLIKTRGQQVTLRCSSQSGHNTVSWYQQALGQGPQFIFQYYREEENGRGNFPPRFSGLQFPNYSSELNVNALELDDSALYLCASSLGRLAGEVNEQFFGPGTRLTVL.